The 27 T cell receptor beta chains below were found in one sample sequenced in a study of shared clonotypes between healthy human individuals (TCRdb year 2020). The method behind the library was the immunoSEQ multiplex PCR assay. TCRdb re-hosts the immuneACCESS table, in-frame sequences only. Its copies lack some clones; in the studies checked, an unresolved V gene accounts for under half of them, and the cause for the rest is not known. Counted in this sample were some 2,000,000 clones; around 95% of them appeared once. The ten largest clones add up to about 0.13% of the sample. The material sequenced was naive CD4+ T cells sorted from blood. What the cell subset or site label conveys for this sample: CD45RA+ positively selected. These receptors originate from a man aged 18 to 29 in good health.

A note on this clone: Compared with germline, one end of the junction differs, possibly owing to a read error. The chain is built from TRBV7-7 and TRBJ2-5, with 14 bases matching TRBD2. The CDR3 covers 16 residues. CDR1 SSHAT and CDR2 FNYEAQ come from the germline V gene (reference sequence). The CDR3 reads CASSLSTSGGAETQYF. DNA of the CDR3: TGTGCTAGCAGCTTATCGACTAGCGGGGGGGCAGAGACCCAGTACTTC.

The gene calls are TRBV19 and TRBJ2-7, with 7 bases that match TRBD1. Looked up from germline, CDR1 is LNHDA and CDR2 is SQIVND (reference sequence). J was trimmed by 2 bases and V by 6 bases; bases with no gene match: 1. The CDR3 has 12 residues. The DNA of the CDR3 is TGTGCCAGTAGGGACAGGCCCTACGAGCAGTACTTC. Amino acid sequence: CASRDRPYEQYF.

V gene TRBV7-6 combines with J gene TRBJ2-3; tentatively, D is TRBD2 (5 bases). Per germline, CDR1 SGHVS and CDR2 FNYEAQ. CDR3 length: 16 amino acids. Trimming shortened V by 3 bases and J by 5 bases, and 18 bases separated the two germline ends. The CDR3 bases are TGTGCCAGCAGCTTTCTGCCTAGCTGGAGGAGAGATACGCAGTATTTT. This codes for CASSFLPSWRRDTQYF.

The V gene is TRBV7-8, the J gene TRBJ2-7; no clear D. V dropped 3 bases and J dropped 2 bases, with 5 bases sitting between them. CDR1 and CDR2 from the germline V gene are SGHVS and FQNEAQ. The CDR3 runs to 12 residues. CDR3 region: CASSFSTYEQYF. The CDR3 region has the DNA TGTGCCAGCAGCTTCTCGACCTACGAGCAGTACTTC.

To note about this clone: Other DNA variants within this sample encode the same CDR3. V and J are TRBV2 and TRBJ1-1; D is ambiguous. Germline V CDR1 and CDR2: SNHLY, FYNNEI. V lost 6 bases, J lost 0 bases, and 11 bases lay in between. The CDR3 spans 14 residues. CDR3 nucleotides: TGTGCCAGCAGACCGGACGGCATGAACACTGAAGCTTTCTTT. Translating gives CASRPDGMNTEAFF.

The chain links TRBV27 to TRBJ2-7; D gene ambiguous. The germline V gene encodes CDR1 MNHEY and CDR2 SMNVEV (reference sequence). V lost 0 bases and J lost 2, with 11 bases in between. This CDR3 comprises 15 residues. The CDR3 protein is CASSLSFTPPYEQYF. The CDR3 DNA reads TGTGCCAGCAGTTTATCCTTCACTCCTCCCTACGAGCAGTACTTC.

DNA for the CDR3: TGTGCCAGCAGCCAAGGGCAGGGTTATGGGTACGAGCAGTACTTC. This translates into CASSQGQGYGYEQYF. The V gene is TRBV14, the J gene TRBJ2-7; possible D gene TRBD1, 5 bases. Trimming pared 1 base from V and 4 bases from J, leaving 14 bases between. Germline V CDR1 and CDR2: SGHDN, FVKESK. CDR3 length: 15 residues.

The chain is built from TRBV6-6 and TRBJ2-5; D remains ambiguous. CDR1 is MNHNY and CDR2 is SVGAGI in the germline V gene (reference sequence). V lost 7 bases and J lost 4, with 7 bases in between. This CDR3 is built from 11 residues. CDR3 DNA: TGTGCCAGCACCTTGGCAGAGACCCAGTACTTC. Translating it yields CASTLAETQYF.

This chain links TRBV30 with TRBJ1-3; maybe TRBD1 (5 bases). Trimming removed 2 bases from V and 0 bases from J, with 11 bases in between. Per germline, CDR1 GTSNPN and CDR2 SVGIG (reference sequence). The CDR3 covers 15 residues. As DNA, the CDR3 is TGTGCCTGGAGTATAAGAAGGGGCTCTGGAAACACCATATATTTT. Encoded protein: CAWSIRRGSGNTIYF.

Of note for this clone: This CDR3 is also generated by other DNA sequences in the sample. The chain uses TRBV5-6 and TRBJ1-2; D is unclear. V lost 1 base and J 0 bases, leaving 4 bases between the germline ends. The CDR3 totals 13 residues. CDR1 is SGHDT and CDR2 is YYEEEE in the germline V gene. The chain's CDR3 is CASSLQANYGYTF. The CDR3 DNA sequence: TGTGCCAGCAGCTTGCAGGCTAACTATGGCTACACCTTC. Together with reference TRBV5-6 and TRBJ1-2, the CDR3 gives the full variable domain: DAGVTQSPTHLIKTRGQQVTLRCSPKSGHDTVSWYQQALGQGPQFIFQYYEEEERQRGNFPDRFSGHQFPNYSSELNVNALLLGDSALYLCASSLQANYGYTFGSGTRLTVV.

The genes are TRBV11-2 and TRBJ1-6; no definite D call. This CDR3 is 14 amino acids long. Trimming shortened V by 0 bases and J by 14 bases, and 14 bases separated the two germline ends. Germline V lookup: CDR1 SGHAT, CDR2 FQNNGV. The CDR3 DNA sequence: TGTGCCAGCAGCTTAGATCCGTCCCTTTCGTCCCTCCACTTT. Its translation is CASSLDPSLSSLHF. Full variable domain (remainder filled in from reference TRBV11-2 and TRBJ1-6): EAGVAQSPRYKIIEKRQSVAFWCNPISGHATLYWYQQILGQGPKLLIQFQNNGVVDDSQLPKDRFSAERLKGVDSTLKIQPAKLEDSAVYLCASSLDPSLSSLHFGNGTRLTVT.

The chain employs TRBV11-3 and TRBJ2-3; TRBD2 aligns across 7 bases. Germline V gene sequence: CDR1 SGHNT, CDR2 YENEEA. V gave up 3 bases and J gave up 5 bases; unmatched junction bases: 2. The CDR3 sequence is 13 residues long. The CDR3 bases are TGTGCCAGCAGCTTGCCGGGGGGAGATACGCAGTATTTT. Its translation: CASSLPGGDTQYF.

The chain joins TRBV28 to TRBJ2-1; D remains ambiguous. Germline CDR1 and CDR2: MDHEN and SYDVKM. V dropped 3 bases and J dropped 9 bases, with 9 bases sitting between them. The CDR3 has 12 amino acids. Here the CDR3 reads CASSFLGFEQFF. For the CDR3, the DNA is TGTGCCAGCAGTTTCTTGGGATTTGAGCAGTTCTTC.

As concerns this clone: The sample has other DNA sequences that encode this CDR3 too. The chain joins TRBV5-4 to TRBJ2-1, with 9 bases identical to TRBD1. V was clipped by 3 bases and J by 3 bases; unmatched bases: 4. The CDR3 length is 15 residues. The V gene's germline CDR1 is SGHNT and CDR2 YYREEE (reference sequence). The CDR3 protein is CASSSDRGGYNEQFF. Written as DNA, the CDR3 is TGTGCCAGCAGCTCGGACAGGGGTGGCTACAATGAGCAGTTCTTC.

The rearrangement links TRBV6-5 to TRBJ2-3; 9 bases line up with TRBD2. The junction had 7 bases not matched to a gene; V was cut back by 9 bases and J by 3 bases. CDR3 length: 14 amino acids. Germline V CDR1 and CDR2: MNHEY, SVGAGI. The DNA of the CDR3 is TGTGCCAGTGGTCGTAGCGGGGGAACAGATACGCAGTATTTT. Protein: CASGRSGGTDTQYF.

The chain combines TRBV7-2 with TRBJ1-1, with D hard to call. The CDR3 is made up of 15 amino acids. Trimming left V 5 bases short and J 1 base short, with 14 bases between. Germline V gene data show CDR1 as SGHTA and CDR2 as FQGNSA. In DNA, the CDR3 is TGTGCCAGCAGCCCCCCGGTTGCAGCGAACACTGAAGCTTTCTTT. Amino acid sequence: CASSPPVAANTEAFF.

The rearrangement uses TRBV2 and TRBJ2-6; either TRBD1 or TRBD2 may fit D (5 bases each). V gave up 8 bases and J gave up 0 bases, with 8 bases separating them. There are 14 residues in the CDR3. CDR1 is SNHLY and CDR2 is FYNNEI in the germline V gene. The CDR3 nucleotides are TGTGCCAGCGGGGACCGCTCTGGGGCCAACGTCCTGACTTTC. This sequence encodes CASGDRSGANVLTF.

The CDR3 DNA is TGTGCCAGCAGCTCGGCCCGGGACGGCTTTAGCAATCAGCCCCAGCATTTT. As protein: CASSSARDGFSNQPQHF. The chain combines TRBV11-2 with TRBJ1-5; TRBD1 is a possible D gene (5 bases). The CDR3 covers 17 residues. Trimming cost V 4 bases and J 0 bases, with 16 bases left between them. Germline V gives CDR1 SGHAT, CDR2 FQNNGV.

The rearrangement links TRBV11-2 to TRBJ1-1; possibly TRBD1 for D (6 bases). The CDR3 consists of 14 residues. Trimming pared 5 bases from V and 2 bases from J, leaving 12 bases between. The germline gives CDR1 SGHAT, CDR2 FQNNGV. The CDR3 loop reads CASSPWTANTEAFF. DNA for the CDR3: TGTGCCAGCAGCCCCTGGACAGCCAACACTGAAGCTTTCTTT.

The chain uses TRBV5-6 and TRBJ2-7; 9 bases are shared with TRBD1. V dropped 3 bases and J dropped 6; count of bases not matched to a gene: 4. Germline lookup yields CDR1 SGHDT and CDR2 YYEEEE. The CDR3 covers 13 residues. CDR3 nucleotide sequence: TGTGCCAGCAGCTGGGGACAGGGTGGCGAGCAGTACTTC. The encoded protein is CASSWGQGGEQYF.

The rearrangement uses TRBV18 and TRBJ2-7; TRBD1 aligns across 7 bases. The CDR3 consists of 13 residues. The V segment lost 4 bases and the J segment 6 bases; nucleotides outside the gene matches: 6. Germline CDR1 is KGHSH and CDR2 is LQKENI. CDR3 DNA sequence: TGTGCCAGCTCACAATGGACAGGACGCGAGCAGTACTTC. Amino acids: CASSQWTGREQYF. Drawing the rest from reference TRBV18 and TRBJ2-7, the complete variable domain is NAGVMQNPRHLVRRRGQEARLRCSPMKGHSHVYWYRQLPEEGLKFMVYLQKENIIDESGMPKERFSAEFPKEGPSILRIQQVVRGDSAAYFCASSQWTGREQYFGPGTRLTVT.

The chain joins TRBV5-3 to TRBJ1-1; D unclear. TRBV5-3 is annotated as an ORF whose role is uncertain. The CDR3 is 14 amino acids. Trimming cost V 3 bases and J 1 base, with 10 bases left between them. The CDR3 DNA is TGTGCCAGAAGCTCCTCATTTCGGAACACTGAAGCTTTCTTT. Translating it yields CARSSSFRNTEAFF.

V usage is TRBV10-3 and J usage is TRBJ1-1; unclear D gene. V was trimmed by 7 bases and J by 4 bases, leaving 10 bases between them. CDR3 length equals 12 residues. Per the germline V gene, CDR1 is ENHRY and CDR2 is SYGVKD. The CDR3 DNA follows: TGTGCCATCAATTCGGGTGGCACTGAAGCTTTCTTT. It yields the protein CAINSGGTEAFF.

The gene calls are TRBV11-2 and TRBJ2-2, with 7 bases identical to TRBD2. V trimming: 5 bases; J trimming: 5 bases; junction bases outside the gene matches: 11. Germline-derived CDR1 and CDR2 are SGHAT and FQNNGV. CDR3 length equals 16 residues. As DNA, the CDR3 is TGTGCCAGCAGCCGAGCGGGGCAGGGAATAACCGGGGAGCTGTTTTTT. Its protein is CASSRAGQGITGELFF.

This clone was detected once. V is TRBV30 and J is TRBJ2-3; D is possibly TRBD2 (7 bases). CDR3 length: 15 residues. CDR1 is GTSNPN and CDR2 is SVGIG in the germline V gene (reference sequence). V was trimmed by 6 bases and J by 5 bases, leaving 21 bases between them. The CDR3 region is CACAPWRGPGDTQYF. CDR3 coding DNA: TGTGCCTGTGCCCCTTGGCGGGGGCCTGGAGATACGCAGTATTTT.

In this sample, this clone turned up once. The CDR3 reads CASGPEGLEQYF. The DNA for the CDR3 is TGTGCTAGTGGCCCCGAAGGACTCGAGCAGTACTTC. This sequence joins TRBV12-5 and TRBJ2-7; D might be TRBD2 (5 bases). Deletions cut 6 bases from V and 6 bases from J, with 12 bases between. The CDR3 loop spans 12 amino acids. Germline V lookup: CDR1 LGHNT, CDR2 FRNRAP.

This chain links TRBV10-2 with TRBJ2-5; D possibly corresponds to TRBD2 (6 bases). V lost 8 bases, J lost 4 bases, and 17 bases lay in between. Per germline, CDR1 WSHSY and CDR2 SAAADI. The CDR3 runs to 14 residues. CDR3 protein: CASGRWTGVETQYF. The DNA for the CDR3 is TGCGCCAGCGGCCGCTGGACGGGAGTAGAGACCCAGTACTTC.